This T cell receptor beta chain derives from a study of T cells in Graves' hyperthyroidism and ophthalmopathy. When ophthalmopathy did not progress within 18 months, Graves' hyperthyroidism was considered stable. Disease duration under 2 months; hyperthyroidism patients were aged 18 to 65. CDR1 DFQATT and CDR2 SNEGSKA come from the germline V gene (reference sequence). This CDR3 is built from 14 residues. V was clipped by 8 bases and J by 9 bases; unmatched bases: 9. A note on this clonotype: Antigen: not known.

RNA transcripts provided the source from which TCR beta CDR3 regions were amplified. With the HTBI primer set, the TCR CDR3 went through a first round of RT-PCR. TCRdb fed the multiplex PCR reads into MiXCR, producing one record per CDR3 protein. The sample lists 300,000 to 350,000 distinct CDR3 sequences, 21% seen once, with around half in the top ten. Study results and caveats: Progression to ophthalmopathy was predicted a median of approximately seven months early. Blood also held most thyroid clonotypes expanded beyond 0.001.

The J gene is TRBJ2-1, the V gene TRBV20-1; 14 bases align to TRBD2. Sequences were obtained from blood. This receptor was obtained from a woman between 50 and 59 years old with Graves' hyperthyroidism. For the CDR3, the DNA is TGCAGTATATCCGGGACTAGCGGGAGAAGTGAGCAGTTCTTC. It codes for CSISGTSGRSEQFF.